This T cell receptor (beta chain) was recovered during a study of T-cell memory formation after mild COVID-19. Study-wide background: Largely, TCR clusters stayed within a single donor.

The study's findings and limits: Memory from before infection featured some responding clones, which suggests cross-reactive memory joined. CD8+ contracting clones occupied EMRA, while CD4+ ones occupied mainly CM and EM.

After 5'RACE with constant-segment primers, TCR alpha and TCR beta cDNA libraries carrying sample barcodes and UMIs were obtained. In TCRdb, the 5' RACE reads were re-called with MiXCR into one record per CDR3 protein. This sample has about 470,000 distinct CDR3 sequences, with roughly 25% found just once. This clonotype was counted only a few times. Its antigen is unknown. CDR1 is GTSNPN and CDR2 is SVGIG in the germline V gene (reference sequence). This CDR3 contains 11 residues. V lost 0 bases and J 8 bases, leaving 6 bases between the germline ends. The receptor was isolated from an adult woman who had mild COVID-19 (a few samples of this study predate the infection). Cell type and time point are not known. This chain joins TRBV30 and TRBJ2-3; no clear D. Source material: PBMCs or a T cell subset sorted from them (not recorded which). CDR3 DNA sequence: TGTGCCTGGAGTGTACCCCCTACGCAGTATTTT. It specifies CAWSVPPTQYF.